This is a list of T cell receptor beta chains from one sample in a study of identifying expanded T cells in peripheral blood. The protocol was immunoSEQ multiplex PCR, while the TCRdb copy is restricted to in-frame clones and leaves out a portion. The sample contains around 100,000 clones, 70% to 90% of which appear only once. What was sequenced was blood. These receptors all stem from a person aged 18 to 75 in good health. Both conserved end residues are part of each CDR3. The order of the fields is D gene, V gene, J gene, CDR3 protein. D genes are given only for firm matches.

d_gene: .
v_gene: TRBV6-5
j_gene: TRBJ1-2
CDR3aa: CASSYFRGSYGYTF

d_gene: .
v_gene: TRBV6-4
j_gene: TRBJ1-6
CDR3aa: CASSLVGSYNSPLHF

d_gene: .
v_gene: TRBV23-1
j_gene: TRBJ1-1
CDR3aa: CASRLEGVYMNTEAFF

d_gene: TRBD1
v_gene: TRBV27
j_gene: TRBJ1-6
CDR3aa: CASSPRAGTAFNSPLHF

d_gene: .
v_gene: TRBV5-1
j_gene: TRBJ1-1
CDR3aa: CASSLAQLNTEAFF

d_gene: TRBD1
v_gene: TRBV6-6
j_gene: TRBJ2-3
CDR3aa: CASNDRGMGTDTQYF

d_gene: .
v_gene: TRBV2
j_gene: TRBJ2-2
CDR3aa: CASSGIGITGELFF

d_gene: .
v_gene: TRBV7-2
j_gene: TRBJ1-5
CDR3aa: CASSFVWQPQHF

d_gene: .
v_gene: TRBV5-1
j_gene: TRBJ2-3
CDR3aa: CASSLATDTSTDTQYF

d_gene: .
v_gene: TRBV28
j_gene: TRBJ1-2
CDR3aa: CASSPSDRLSYTF

d_gene: .
v_gene: TRBV19
j_gene: TRBJ1-4
CDR3aa: CASSVPQEKLFF

d_gene: .
v_gene: TRBV29-1
j_gene: TRBJ2-7
CDR3aa: CSAGGASYEQYF

d_gene: .
v_gene: TRBV9
j_gene: TRBJ1-2
CDR3aa: CASSAGGGQDGYTF

d_gene: .
v_gene: TRBV5-8
j_gene: TRBJ2-1
CDR3aa: CASSLFLDNEQFF

d_gene: TRBD1
v_gene: TRBV6-4
j_gene: TRBJ1-2
CDR3aa: CASSDTDRGRNGYTF

d_gene: TRBD1
v_gene: TRBV10-3
j_gene: TRBJ2-7
CDR3aa: CAISESGGQGARDEQYF

d_gene: TRBD2
v_gene: TRBV4-1
j_gene: TRBJ2-1
CDR3aa: CASRLGLAGDNEQFF

d_gene: TRBD1
v_gene: TRBV19
j_gene: TRBJ2-7
CDR3aa: CASSIDWDRGEQYF